This T cell receptor (beta chain) was found in a study of CD8 T cells in Susac syndrome. RNA totalling roughly 0.5 to 1 ug underwent reverse transcription with random hexamers. The TCR beta CDR3 was amplified by immunoSEQ multiplex PCR across 54 Vbeta, 13 Jbeta. TCRdb processed the immunoSEQ multiplex PCR reads anew with MiXCR; each CDR3 protein has one entry. Counted here are 130,000 or so distinct CDR3 sequences, roughly 89% occurring once; the ten biggest clones make up roughly 0.25%. Trimming pared 4 bases from V and 6 bases from J, leaving 10 bases between. The CDR3 has 12 amino acids. Germline CDR1 reads MNHEY; CDR2 reads SVGEGT. The authors carried out high-throughput sequencing of TCR beta. They applied it to CD8+ and CD4+ T cells obtained from blood. The study used treatment-naive patients who had stable or active relapsing-remitting disease as multiple sclerosis controls. Both CD4+ and CD8+ T cells were negatively isolated, and TEMRA cells underwent FACS enrichment.

Source material: CD8+ T cells from PBMCs. The clonotype originates from a human donor with multiple sclerosis. This chain links TRBV6-2 or TRBV6-3 with TRBJ2-7; D assignment may be TRBD1 or TRBD2 (5 bases each). The CDR3 sequence: CASSLGDGEQYF. CDR3 nucleotides: TGTGCCAGCAGTTTGGGGGACGGCGAGCAGTACTTC.